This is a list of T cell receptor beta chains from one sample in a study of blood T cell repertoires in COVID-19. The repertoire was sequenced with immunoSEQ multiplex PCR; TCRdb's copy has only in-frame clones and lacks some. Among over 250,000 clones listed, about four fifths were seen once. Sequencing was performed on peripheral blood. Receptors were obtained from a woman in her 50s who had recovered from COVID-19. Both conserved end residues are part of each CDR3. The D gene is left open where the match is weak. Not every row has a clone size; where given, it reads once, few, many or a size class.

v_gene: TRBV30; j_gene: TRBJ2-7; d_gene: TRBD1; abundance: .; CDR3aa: CAWSPPDRGHEQYF; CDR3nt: TGTGCCTGGAGTCCCCCTGACAGGGGCCACGAGCAGTACTTC
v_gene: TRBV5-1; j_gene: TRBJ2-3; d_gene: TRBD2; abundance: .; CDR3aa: CASSPGTSAYTDTQYF; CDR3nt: TGCGCCAGCAGCCCGGGGACTAGCGCGTATACAGATACGCAGTATTTT
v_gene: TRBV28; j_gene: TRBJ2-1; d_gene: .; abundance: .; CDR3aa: CASSFEGGGYNEQFF; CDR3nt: TGTGCCAGCAGTTTTGAGGGAGGGGGATACAATGAGCAGTTCTTC
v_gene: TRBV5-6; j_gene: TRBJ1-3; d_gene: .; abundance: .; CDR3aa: CASSRGSFGNTIYF; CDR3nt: TGTGCCAGCAGCCGGGGGTCTTTCGGAAACACCATATATTTT
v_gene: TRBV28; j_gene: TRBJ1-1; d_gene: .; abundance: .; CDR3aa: CASSSAGRKTEAFF; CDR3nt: TGTGCCAGCAGTTCCGCAGGCCGGAAGACTGAAGCTTTCTTT
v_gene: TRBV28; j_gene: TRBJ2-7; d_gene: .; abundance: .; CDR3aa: CASSSPSYEQYF; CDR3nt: TGTGCCAGCAGCTCCCCTTCCTACGAGCAGTACTTC
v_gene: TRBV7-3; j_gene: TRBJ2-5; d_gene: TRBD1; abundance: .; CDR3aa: CASSLIGGGTGEEETQYF; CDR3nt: TGTGCCAGCAGCTTAATCGGGGGAGGGACAGGGGAAGAAGAGACCCAGTACTTC
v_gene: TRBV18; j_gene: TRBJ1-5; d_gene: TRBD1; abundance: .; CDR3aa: CASSQGADQPQHF; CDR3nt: TGTGCCAGCTCACAGGGGGCAGATCAGCCCCAGCATTTT
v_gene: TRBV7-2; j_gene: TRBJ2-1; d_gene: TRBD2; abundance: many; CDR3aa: CASSPRLAGAEQFF; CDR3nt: TGTGCCAGCAGTCCTCGACTAGCGGGAGCCGAGCAGTTCTTC
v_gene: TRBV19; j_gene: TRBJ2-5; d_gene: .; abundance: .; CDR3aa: CASSIAPGKETQYF; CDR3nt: TGTGCCAGTAGTATAGCTCCAGGGAAAGAGACCCAGTACTTC
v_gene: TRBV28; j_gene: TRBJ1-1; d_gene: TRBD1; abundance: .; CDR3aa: CATQGQGAKNTEAFF; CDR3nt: TGTGCCACCCAGGGGCAGGGGGCTAAGAACACTGAAGCTTTCTTT
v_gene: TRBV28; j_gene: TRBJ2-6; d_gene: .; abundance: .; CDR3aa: CASSLRSGGANVLTF; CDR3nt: TGTGCCAGCAGTTTGCGTTCGGGAGGGGCCAACGTCCTGACTTTC
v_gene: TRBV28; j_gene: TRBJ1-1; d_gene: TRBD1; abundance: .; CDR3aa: CASSNNRGRSTEAFF; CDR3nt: TGTGCCAGCAGTAACAACAGGGGACGGAGCACTGAAGCTTTCTTT
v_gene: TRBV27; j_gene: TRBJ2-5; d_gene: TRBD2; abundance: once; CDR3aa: CASSLGRGAQETQYF; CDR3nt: TGTGCCAGCAGTTTAGGGCGGGGGGCCCAAGAGACCCAGTACTTC
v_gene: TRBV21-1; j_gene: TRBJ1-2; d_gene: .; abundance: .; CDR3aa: CASSKGDTGFPYGYTF; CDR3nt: TGTGCCAGCAGCAAAGGGGATACGGGATTCCCCTATGGCTACACCTTC
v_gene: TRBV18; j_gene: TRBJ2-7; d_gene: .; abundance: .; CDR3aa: CATSPAGSSYEQYF; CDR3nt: TGTGCCACCTCACCAGCAGGAAGCTCCTACGAGCAGTACTTC
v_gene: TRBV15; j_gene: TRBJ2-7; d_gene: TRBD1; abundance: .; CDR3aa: CATSRQPGQGAYEQYF; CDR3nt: TGTGCCACCAGCAGACAACCGGGACAGGGGGCCTACGAGCAGTACTTC
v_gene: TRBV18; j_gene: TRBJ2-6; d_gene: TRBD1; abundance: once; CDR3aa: CASSPQGANSGANVLTF; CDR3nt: TGTGCCAGCTCACCACAGGGGGCCAACTCTGGGGCCAACGTCCTGACTTTC
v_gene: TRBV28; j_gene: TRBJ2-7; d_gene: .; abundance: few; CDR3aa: CASSYTEGAYEQYF; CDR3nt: TGTGCCAGCAGTTATACCGAGGGGGCCTACGAGCAGTACTTC
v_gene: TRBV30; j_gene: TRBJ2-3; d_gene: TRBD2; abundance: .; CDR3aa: CAWSPPTSGYTDTQYF; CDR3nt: TGTGCCTGGAGCCCCCCGACTAGCGGGTACACAGATACGCAGTATTTT
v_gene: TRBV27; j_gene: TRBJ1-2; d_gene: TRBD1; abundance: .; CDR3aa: CASTSLQGKDYGYTF; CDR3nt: TGTGCCAGCACTTCTCTACAGGGGAAAGACTATGGCTACACCTTC
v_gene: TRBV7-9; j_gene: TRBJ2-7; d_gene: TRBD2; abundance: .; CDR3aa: CASSEWTSGNYEQYF; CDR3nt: TGTGCCAGCAGCGAATGGACTAGCGGGAACTACGAGCAGTACTTC
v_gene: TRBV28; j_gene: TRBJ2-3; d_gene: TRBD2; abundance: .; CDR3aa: CASSLRLAGPPDTQYF; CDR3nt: TGTGCCAGCAGCCTTCGACTAGCGGGCCCCCCAGATACGCAGTATTTT
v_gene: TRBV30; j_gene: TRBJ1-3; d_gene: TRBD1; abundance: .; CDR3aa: CAWSAKTGAGNTIYF; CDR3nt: TGTGCCTGGAGTGCAAAGACAGGGGCTGGAAACACCATATATTTT
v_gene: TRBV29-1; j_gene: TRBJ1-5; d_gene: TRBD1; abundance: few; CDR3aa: CSVGTGTGTLPQHF; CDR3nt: TGCAGCGTTGGTACCGGGACAGGGACACTGCCCCAGCATTTT
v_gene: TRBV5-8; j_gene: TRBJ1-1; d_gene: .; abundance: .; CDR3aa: CASSLGTMMNTEAFF; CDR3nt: TGTGCCAGCAGCTTGGGGACAATGATGAACACTGAAGCTTTCTTT
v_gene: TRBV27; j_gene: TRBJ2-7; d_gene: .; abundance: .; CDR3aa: CASSVTPAREQYF; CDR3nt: TGTGCCAGCAGTGTGACTCCGGCTAGGGAGCAGTACTTC